The 22 T cell receptor beta chains presented below share a single source sample, sequenced in a study of blood T cells in healthy people across ages. Using a J-beta primer mix together with a sample-barcoded 5' primer, a second PCR was run for roughly 6 to 11 cycles. TCRdb fed the 5' RACE reads into MiXCR, producing one record per CDR3 protein. The data hold 800,000 to 1,000,000 distinct CDR3 sequences, with about 48% observed a single time. Sequenced: blood. These TCRs come from a man in his thirties or forties in good health.

This clonotype was observed at least ten times. V gene TRBV7-2 combines with J gene TRBJ2-7; D is undetermined. Trimming stripped 1 base from V and 0 bases from J, with 7 bases between. This CDR3 has 14 residues. Per germline, CDR1 SGHTA and CDR2 FQGNSA. CDR3 nucleotide sequence: TGTGCCAGCAGCTTAGGCCGGAACTCCTACGAGCAGTACTTC. Translated, it gives CASSLGRNSYEQYF.

The rearrangement joins TRBV6-5 to TRBJ1-6, with 8 nucleotides matching TRBD1. The CDR3 is made up of 13 amino acids. Germline V gene data show CDR1 as MNHEY and CDR2 as SVGAGI. After removal of 5 bases from V and 8 bases from J, the junction contained 2 bases not matched to a gene. CDR3 sequence (DNA): TGTGCCAGCAGTGACAGGGGATATTCACCCCTCCACTTT. This codes for CASSDRGYSPLHF.

The chain uses TRBV7-9 and TRBJ2-3; TRBD2 matches 7 bases. CDR3 size: 14 residues. V was pared by 5 bases and J by 6 bases, with 8 bases of the junction left unmatched. Germline V gene sequence: CDR1 SEHNR, CDR2 FQNEAQ (reference sequence). The CDR3 sequence is CASSPSGASDTQYF. In DNA, the CDR3 is TGTGCCAGCAGCCCTAGCGGCGCCAGTGATACGCAGTATTTT.

This clonotype was counted between two and nine times. This chain connects TRBV7-9 to TRBJ1-2; D is perhaps TRBD1 (5 bases). This CDR3 is built from 12 residues. Germline V lookup: CDR1 SEHNR, CDR2 FQNEAQ (reference sequence). V dropped 5 bases and J dropped 4 bases, with 8 bases sitting between them. The CDR3 loop is CASSRGIYGYTF. The CDR3 DNA follows: TGTGCCAGCAGCCGGGGCATCTATGGCTACACCTTC.

In its sample, this clonotype was seen a few times. The chain joins TRBV28 to TRBJ2-2; 14 nucleotides match TRBD2. CDR3 length equals 18 residues. Per the germline V gene, CDR1 is MDHEN and CDR2 is SYDVKM. V gave up 7 bases and J gave up 3 bases; unmatched junction bases: 10. The CDR3 sequence is CASTYLTSGGAHTGELFF. The CDR3 coding sequence is TGTGCCAGCACTTACTTGACTAGCGGGGGGGCCCACACCGGGGAGCTGTTTTTT.

The V and J genes are TRBV6-2 or TRBV6-3 and TRBJ2-5; 8 nucleotides agree with TRBD2. This CDR3 is 15 amino acids long. Germline CDR1 MNHEY, CDR2 SVGEGT. J was trimmed by 3 bases and V by 5 bases; bases with no gene match: 8. The CDR3 reads CASSPQERGKETQYF. CDR3 nucleotides: TGTGCCAGCAGTCCCCAAGAGCGGGGGAAAGAGACCCAGTACTTC.

About this clonotype itself: The junction departs from the called germline gene at one end, perhaps through a read error. The chain links TRBV6-1 to TRBJ2-3; 11 nucleotides align to TRBD1. Germline V gives CDR1 MNHNS, CDR2 SASEGT. The CDR3 totals 13 residues. The CDR3 nucleotides are TGTGCCAGCAGCGAAGGGACAGGGGGTACGCAGTATTTT. Translated: CASSEGTGGTQYF.

DNA of the CDR3: TGTGCCAGCGTAGACAGTTTATCTCAGCCCCAGCATTTT. It encodes CASVDSLSQPQHF. This rearrangement joins TRBV2 to TRBJ1-5; D may be TRBD1 (5 bases). V was cut by 8 bases and J by 6 bases, with 14 bases left in between. The CDR3 spans 13 residues. The germline V gene encodes CDR1 SNHLY and CDR2 FYNNEI.

The CDR3 spells CSAPDSPTGELFF. CDR3 nucleotide sequence: TGCAGTGCTCCGGACAGCCCCACCGGGGAGCTGTTTTTT. The V and J genes are TRBV20-1 and TRBJ2-2; maybe TRBD1 (6 bases). Trimming removed 5 bases at V and 4 bases at J, with 11 bases between. CDR1 is DFQATT, CDR2 SNEGSKA, per germline (reference sequence). This CDR3 comprises 13 residues.

The chain recombines TRBV4-3 with TRBJ2-7; D not resolved. The CDR3 is 13 residues long. With 0 bases removed from V and 7 bases from J, the gap between germline ends came to 10 bases. The germline V gene has CDR1 LGHNA and CDR2 YSLEER. The CDR3 here is CASSQEMGNEQYF. The CDR3 coding sequence is TGCGCCAGCAGCCAAGAAATGGGGAATGAGCAGTACTTC.

This clonotype has just one count. The chain links TRBV28 to TRBJ1-1; 8 nucleotides line up with TRBD1. The CDR3 runs to 13 residues. Germline lookup yields CDR1 MDHEN and CDR2 SYDVKM. After removal of 5 bases from V and 9 bases from J, the junction contained 8 bases not matched to a gene. CDR3 amino acids: CASSIPQGAKAFF. CDR3 sequence (DNA): TGTGCCAGCAGTATACCTCAGGGGGCAAAAGCTTTCTTT.

The gene calls are TRBV6-5 and TRBJ2-2; maybe TRBD1 (5 bases). The germline gives CDR1 MNHEY, CDR2 SVGAGI. V lost 1 base to trimming and J lost 0 bases, with 6 bases between them. The CDR3 extends over 15 amino acids. This CDR3 is CASSYWGSNTGELFF. CDR3 DNA sequence: TGTGCCAGCAGTTACTGGGGCTCGAACACCGGGGAGCTGTTTTTT.

The chain recombines TRBV4-3 with TRBJ2-1; 9 bases line up with TRBD2. There are 16 residues in the CDR3. Germline V gene lookup returns CDR1 LGHNA and CDR2 YSLEER. V gave up 0 bases and J gave up 8 bases; unmatched junction bases: 8. CDR3 coding DNA: TGCGCCAGCAGCCAAGATCTAGCGGGGATTTACGATGAGCAGTTCTTC. It yields the protein CASSQDLAGIYDEQFF.

The chain employs TRBV4-1 and TRBJ1-2, with D tentatively TRBD1 (6 bases). The germline V gene has CDR1 MGHRA and CDR2 YSYEKL. The germline V and J ends were trimmed by 3 bases and 0 bases, with 11 bases remaining between them. This CDR3 is 15 amino acids long. CDR3 in amino acids: CASSHPQGSNYGYTF. The CDR3 DNA is TGCGCCAGCAGCCACCCACAGGGATCTAACTATGGCTACACCTTC.

This clonotype was observed a handful of times. V and J are TRBV11-3 and TRBJ2-7, with D unresolved. The CDR3 has 15 residues. Germline V lookup: CDR1 SGHNT, CDR2 YENEEA. The V and J ends lost 4 bases and 2 bases respectively, with 15 bases between them. The DNA for the CDR3 is TGTGCCAGCAGCTCGGGCCTCCTTTTAGCCTACGAGCAGTACTTC. Amino acid sequence: CASSSGLLLAYEQYF.

To note about this clonotype: A read error may account for a junction end that differs from germline. The genes are TRBV20-1 and TRBJ2-6; no reliable D call. CDR3 length: 13 residues. Germline V gives CDR1 DFQATT, CDR2 SNEGSKA (reference sequence). CDR3 in DNA: TGCAGTGCCCCAACCTCTGCGGCCAACGTCCTGACTTTC. Translation: CSAPTSAANVLTF.

The V and J genes are TRBV4-3 and TRBJ1-2; 9 nucleotides line up with TRBD1. The germline V gene has CDR1 LGHNA and CDR2 YSLEER. The CDR3 has 18 residues. V shed 0 bases and J 2 bases; nucleotides not matched to a gene: 10. DNA of the CDR3: TGCGCCAGCAGCCAAGATCTCAAGGGAGGACAGGGGAACTATGGCTACACCTTC. Translation: CASSQDLKGGQGNYGYTF.

The sample holds one count of this clonotype. This rearrangement joins TRBV7-2 to TRBJ2-1, with TRBD1 as a possible D gene (5 bases). The CDR3 runs 16 residues. Germline CDR1 and CDR2: SGHTA and FQGNSA. Trimming took off 5 bases at V and 3 bases at J, with 17 bases between the two ends. CDR3 in DNA: TGTGCCAGCAGCCCGAATTGGGGCGATTTCTACAATGAGCAGTTCTTC. Its translation is CASSPNWGDFYNEQFF.

The chain joins TRBV7-2 to TRBJ2-3; 13 bases agree with TRBD2. Unmatched junction bases numbered 12, after V lost 8 bases and J lost 1 base. The CDR3 is 18 residues long. Germline assignment: CDR1 SGHTA and CDR2 FQGNSA. CDR3: CASGLGLAGSQGTDTQYF. DNA for the CDR3: TGTGCCAGCGGCCTGGGACTAGCGGGGTCTCAGGGCACAGATACGCAGTATTTT.

The chain carries TRBV6-5 and TRBJ2-5, with D perhaps matching TRBD1 or TRBD2 (5 bases each). Looked up from germline, CDR1 is MNHEY and CDR2 is SVGAGI. Trimming cost V 7 bases and J 6 bases, with 21 bases left between them. CDR3 length: 15 residues. CDR3 bases: TGTGCCAGCAATCCGACGGCGAGGGACCTCCAGACCCAGTACTTC. Encoded protein: CASNPTARDLQTQYF.

The genes are TRBV6-4 and TRBJ2-1, with a tentative D call TRBD2 (7 bases). Near its end, the DNA agrees better with TRBJ2-7, so the J call may be wrong. The CDR3 is 15 residues long. The V gene's germline CDR1 is MRHNA and CDR2 SNTAGT. The CDR3 sequence: CASSDGGAEGNEQYF. Here the CDR3 DNA reads TGTGCCAGCAGTGACGGGGGGGCCGAAGGCAATGAGCAGTACTTC.

The V and J genes are TRBV20-1 and TRBJ2-3, with unresolved D. V shed 0 bases and J shed 5 bases, with 15 bases lying between them. This CDR3 has 15 residues. The germline V gene encodes CDR1 DFQATT and CDR2 SNEGSKA (reference sequence). The CDR3 DNA reads as TGCAGTGCTAGAGATCGGGCGAGAGGTGGAGATACGCAGTATTTT. It translates to CSARDRARGGDTQYF.